These 32 T cell receptor beta chains were all obtained from the same sample, sequenced in a study of CD8 T cells in ankylosing spondylitis. TCRdb reprocessed the 5' RACE reads with MiXCR, giving one entry per CDR3 protein. The data show 200,000 to 250,000 distinct CDR3 sequences, with roughly a tenth seen just once and roughly a fifth held by the top ten. Specimen: blood, either unsorted or a sorted T cell fraction (not recorded which). The origin of the receptors is a male donor with ankylosing spondylitis or in good health (not recorded which).

This clonotype has a count of ten or more. The chain's CDR3 is CASKQQGSGQPQHF. CDR3 coding DNA: TGTGCCAGCAAGCAACAGGGAAGCGGTCAGCCCCAGCATTTT. The chain combines TRBV6-1 with TRBJ1-5; D might be TRBD1 (6 bases). CDR1 and CDR2 (germline): MNHNS, SASEGT. The CDR3 runs to 14 residues. The V end lost 7 bases, the J end lost 6 bases, and 16 bases lay between the germline ends.

The chain recombines TRBV20-1 with TRBJ2-1, with 8 bases lining up with TRBD2. The CDR3 length is 12 residues. Germline CDR1 DFQATT, CDR2 SNEGSKA (reference sequence). With 3 bases clipped from V and 12 bases from J, the junction kept 7 bases outside the gene matches. The DNA of the CDR3 is TGCAGTGCTAGTTCGGGGGGGGTAGGGCAGTTCTTC. It translates to CSASSGGVGQFF.

Many counts were recorded for this clonotype. V gene TRBV12-3 or TRBV12-4 combines with J gene TRBJ1-2, with a possible D match to TRBD1 (5 bases). The length of the CDR3 is 13 residues. The V gene lost 3 bases and the J gene lost 8 bases, with 13 bases spanning the gap. The chain's CDR3 is CASSFLQGHGYTF. The CDR3 DNA sequence: TGTGCCAGCAGTTTCCTGCAGGGCCACGGCTACACCTTC.

This clonotype was seen ten or more times. The CDR3 DNA follows: TGTGCCAGCAGCCCGTACCTGCAAGAGCTGTTTTTT. Its protein is CASSPYLQELFF. The chain links TRBV11-2 to TRBJ2-2; D gene ambiguous. This CDR3 is built from 12 residues. Germline CDR1 reads SGHAT; CDR2 reads FQNNGV. The germline V and J ends were trimmed by 5 bases and 11 bases, with 12 bases remaining between them.

V usage is TRBV7-9 and J usage is TRBJ2-1, with 9 bases that match TRBD2. V was clipped by 5 bases and J by 7 bases; unmatched bases: 6. CDR3 length: 14 amino acids. Per the germline V gene, CDR1 is SEHNR and CDR2 is FQNEAQ (reference sequence). The CDR3 here is CASSPSGGLNEQFF. CDR3 in DNA: TGTGCCAGCAGCCCGAGCGGGGGGTTAAATGAGCAGTTCTTC.

At least ten counts were recorded for this clonotype. The chain recombines TRBV11-2 with TRBJ2-2; no definite D call. The V gene's germline CDR1 is SGHAT and CDR2 FQNNGV. The CDR3 contains 16 residues. Trimming left V 2 bases short and J 2 bases short, with 12 bases between. The CDR3 DNA reads TGTGCCAGCAGCTTACATCTTGCGTCTAACACCGGGGAGCTGTTTTTT. Its protein product is CASSLHLASNTGELFF. Together with reference TRBV11-2 and TRBJ2-2, the CDR3 gives the full variable domain: EAGVAQSPRYKIIEKRQSVAFWCNPISGHATLYWYQQILGQGPKLLIQFQNNGVVDDSQLPKDRFSAERLKGVDSTLKIQPAKLEDSAVYLCASSLHLASNTGELFFGEGSRLTVL.

The sample holds many counts of this clonotype. The chain joins TRBV5-1 to TRBJ2-7, with TRBD1 matching 9 bases. The CDR3 covers 14 residues. Trimming took 2 bases from V and 4 from J; bases not matched to a gene: 4. CDR1 and CDR2 (germline): SGHRS, YFSETQ. CDR3 sequence (DNA): TGCGCCAGCAGCTTTAACGGACAGGGGTACGAGCAGTACTTC. It encodes CASSFNGQGYEQYF.

This clonotype occurred many times. The genes are TRBV15 and TRBJ2-1; D possibly corresponds to TRBD2 (5 bases). V was pared by 0 bases and J by 3 bases, with 18 bases between. CDR1 and CDR2 from the germline V gene are LNHNV and YYDKDF (reference sequence). The CDR3 spans 18 residues. CDR3 coding DNA: TGTGCCACCAGCAGAGATGACCCCCTGGCTAGCTTCTACAATGAGCAGTTCTTC. Amino acid sequence: CATSRDDPLASFYNEQFF.

The genes are TRBV28 and TRBJ2-5; a possible D gene is TRBD2 (6 bases). V was clipped by 3 bases and J by 4 bases, with 12 bases between them. The CDR3 has 14 amino acids. Germline loops: CDR1 MDHEN, CDR2 SYDVKM. The CDR3, as DNA: TGTGCCAGCAGTTTGTCGGGACTCCGAGAGACCCAGTACTTC. It codes for CASSLSGLRETQYF. Full variable domain (remainder filled in from reference TRBV28 and TRBJ2-5): DVKVTQSSRYLVKRTGEKVFLECVQDMDHENMFWYRQDPGLGLRLIYFSYDVKMKEKGDIPEGYSVSREKKERFSLILESASTNQTSMYLCASSLSGLRETQYFGPGTRLLVL.

This clonotype showed up many times. The J gene is TRBJ2-2, the V gene TRBV10-3; D is unclear. The CDR3 is 13 amino acids. Germline V gene sequence: CDR1 ENHRY, CDR2 SYGVKD. V lost 4 bases to trimming and J lost 0 bases, with 3 bases between them. CDR3 coding DNA: TGTGCCATCAGTGTAGCGAACACCGGGGAGCTGTTTTTT. Amino acids: CAISVANTGELFF.

In its sample, this clonotype was seen many times. The V call is TRBV5-1, the J call TRBJ2-2; the D is unclear. This CDR3 has 15 amino acids. V was shortened by 5 bases and J by 0 bases, with 11 bases between the two germline ends. CDR1 and CDR2 from the germline V gene are SGHRS and YFSETQ. The CDR3 sequence: CASSYDGPNTGELFF. In DNA form, the CDR3 reads TGCGCCAGCAGTTACGACGGACCGAACACCGGGGAGCTGTTTTTT.

For this clonotype: Being one base from a much bigger clone, this may be a read error. The genes are TRBV2 and TRBJ2-3, with TRBD2 as a possible D gene (6 bases). This CDR3 has 16 residues. CDR1 and CDR2 (germline): SNHLY, FYNNEI. This CDR3 reads CASSALSPGGSDTQSF. In DNA, the CDR3 is TGTGCCAGCAGTGCTCTGTCCCCCGGAGGGTCTGATACGCAGTCTTTT.

This clonotype came up many times. The chain combines TRBV7-2 with TRBJ2-2; tentative D call: TRBD1 (7 bases). The length of the CDR3 is 16 residues. Germline values: CDR1 SGHTA, CDR2 FQGNSA. The ends were cut back, 5 bases at V and 4 bases at J, with 17 bases in the middle. The CDR3 bases are TGTGCCAGCAGCCCCTCGGACAGGAGGGCCACCGGGGAGCTGTTTTTT. It specifies CASSPSDRRATGELFF. Full variable domain (rest looked up from reference TRBV7-2 and TRBJ2-2): GAGVSQSPSNKVTEKGKDVELRCDPISGHTALYWYRQSLGQGLEFLIYFQGNSAPDKSGLPSDRFSAERTGGSVSTLTIQRTQQEDSAVYLCASSPSDRRATGELFFGEGSRLTVL.

The J gene is TRBJ2-5, the V gene TRBV12-3 or TRBV12-4, with 8 bases that match TRBD2. V lost 3 bases to trimming and J lost 2 bases; unmatched junction nucleotides: 8. The CDR3 totals 16 residues. CDR3 in amino acids: CASSLGGGGLQETQYF. CDR3 nucleotide sequence: TGTGCCAGCAGTTTGGGAGGCGGGGGGCTACAAGAGACCCAGTACTTC.

This clonotype was seen more than once but under ten times. The V gene is TRBV7-9, the J gene TRBJ2-2, with D perhaps TRBD1 or TRBD2 (5 bases each). Germline CDR1 SEHNR, CDR2 FQNEAQ (reference sequence). V was clipped by 3 bases and J by 4 bases, with 12 bases between them. The CDR3 has 15 residues. This CDR3 reads CASSFVAGTTGELFF. For the CDR3, the DNA is TGTGCCAGCAGCTTCGTGGCAGGGACCACCGGGGAGCTGTTTTTT.

The rearrangement joins TRBV5-1 to TRBJ1-1; TRBD1 might be the D (6 bases). V was pared by 1 base and J by 3 bases, with 19 bases between. Looked up from germline, CDR1 is SGHRS and CDR2 is YFSETQ. The CDR3 covers 17 residues. CDR3 coding DNA: TGCGCCAGCAGCTTGACTGGACAGCAGAGCCTCTACACTGAAGCTTTCTTT. Translating gives CASSLTGQQSLYTEAFF.

Comment on this clonotype: No conserved phenylalanine or tryptophan is present at the end of the CDR3, so a read error is the likely explanation. This chain connects TRBV5-1 to TRBJ2-3; D is unresolved. The germline CDR1 and CDR2 sequences are SGHRS and YFSETQ. The CDR3 loop spans 14 amino acids. V lost 0 bases and J lost 2, with 7 bases in between. CDR3: CASSLGPTTDTQYL. DNA of the CDR3: TGCGCCAGCAGCTTGGGCCCCACCACAGATACGCAGTATTTA.

The sample holds many counts of this clonotype. One end of the junction is discordant with germline, which a read error may explain. The rearrangement uses TRBV6-5 and TRBJ2-3, with D unresolved. Germline assignment: CDR1 MNHEY and CDR2 SVGAGI. This CDR3 region has 11 residues. In nucleotides, the CDR3 is TGCGCCAGCAGCTCCACAGATACGCAGTATTTT. This sequence encodes CASSSTDTQYF.

There are many counts of this clonotype. For the CDR3, the DNA is TGCAGTGCACCCGTTAAAACAGGGGTCTATGGCTACACCTTC. Protein product: CSAPVKTGVYGYTF. The J gene is TRBJ1-2, the V gene TRBV20-1, with TRBD1 matching 7 bases. V was pared by 6 bases and J by 4 bases, with 11 bases of the junction left unmatched. Germline loops: CDR1 DFQATT, CDR2 SNEGSKA (reference sequence). The CDR3 is 14 residues long.

This clonotype was seen more than once but under ten times. J is TRBJ2-2 and V is TRBV20-1, with 10 bases identical to TRBD2. CDR1 and CDR2 (germline): DFQATT, SNEGSKA (reference sequence). Trimming took 0 bases from V and 2 from J; bases not matched to a gene: 15. The CDR3 loop spans 20 amino acids. The CDR3 loop is CSARETLAGAATINTGELFF. The DNA for the CDR3 is TGCAGTGCTAGAGAAACGCTAGCGGGGGCCGCAACCATCAACACCGGGGAGCTGTTTTTT.

The table lists this clonotype with many counts. The chain carries TRBV9 and TRBJ2-1, with 7 bases lining up with TRBD2. V was pared by 2 bases and J by 7 bases, with 18 bases of the junction left unmatched. This CDR3 spans 18 amino acids. Germline lookup yields CDR1 SGDLS and CDR2 YYNGEE. The CDR3 here is CASSVRERGGLVRNEQFF. CDR3 nucleotides: TGTGCCAGCAGCGTCCGAGAGCGGGGCGGTCTCGTACGGAATGAGCAGTTCTTC.

This clonotype has ten or more counts. The chain uses TRBV28 and TRBJ1-4, with 9 nucleotides matching TRBD1. This CDR3 contains 15 residues. Trimming cost V 4 bases and J 3 bases; bases outside gene matches: 3. The germline gives CDR1 MDHEN, CDR2 SYDVKM. Written as DNA, the CDR3 is TGTGCCAGCAGTTGGAGGGACAGGGCTAATGAAAAACTGTTTTTT. Translating it yields CASSWRDRANEKLFF.

The rearrangement joins TRBV25-1 to TRBJ1-1; 7 bases fit TRBD1. CDR3 length equals 13 residues. Germline assignment: CDR1 MGHDK and CDR2 SYGVNS. The V segment lost 7 bases and the J segment 7 bases; nucleotides outside the gene matches: 9. The CDR3 loop reads CASTETGKGEAFF. The CDR3 DNA reads as TGTGCCAGCACAGAGACAGGGAAGGGTGAAGCTTTCTTT.

The chain joins TRBV2 to TRBJ2-5; D remains unclear. V was clipped by 3 bases and J by 2 bases, with 13 bases between them. CDR1 is SNHLY, CDR2 FYNNEI, per germline. This CDR3 comprises 15 residues. DNA of the CDR3: TGTGCCAGCAGTGAGGTCAGGACCCCACAAGAGACCCAGTACTTC. The encoded protein is CASSEVRTPQETQYF.

This clonotype has at least ten counts. The chain is built from TRBV14 and TRBJ2-3; maybe TRBD1 (6 bases). The CDR3 extends over 16 amino acids. Trimming removed 2 bases from V and 3 bases from J, with 15 bases in between. Per the germline V gene, CDR1 is SGHDN and CDR2 is FVKESK. CDR3 DNA: TGTGCCAGCAGCCAACCGGGACACCCGAGAACAGATACGCAGTATTTT. This gives the protein CASSQPGHPRTDTQYF. The variable domain in full, with the rest retrieved from reference TRBV14 and TRBJ2-3, is EAGVTQFPSHSVIEKGQTVTLRCDPISGHDNLYWYRRVMGKEIKFLLHFVKESKQDESGMPNNRFLAERTGGTYSTLKVQPAELEDSGVYFCASSQPGHPRTDTQYFGPGTRLTVL.

This clonotype appeared a few times. The chain links TRBV9 to TRBJ2-7, with TRBD1 matching 9 bases. This CDR3 contains 16 residues. Per germline, CDR1 SGDLS and CDR2 YYNGEE. The trim removed 0 bases at V and 7 bases at J, leaving 11 bases unmatched. CDR3 bases: TGTGCCAGCAGCGTAGGCCTGAGGACAGGGGATCGGGAGCAGTACTTC. Translated, it gives CASSVGLRTGDREQYF.

This clonotype was counted many times. J is TRBJ2-3 and V is TRBV7-8; 9 bases agree with TRBD1. Germline V gene data show CDR1 as SGHVS and CDR2 as FQNEAQ. The CDR3 covers 16 residues. Trimming cost V 3 bases and J 3 bases; bases outside gene matches: 7. The CDR3 DNA reads as TGTGCCAGCAGCTTCCCGGGACAGGGTAGAACAGATACGCAGTATTTT. This encodes CASSFPGQGRTDTQYF.

This clonotype was counted only a few times. This chain joins TRBV5-1 and TRBJ2-2, with a possible D match to TRBD2 (5 bases). This CDR3 is 15 amino acids long. Germline loops: CDR1 SGHRS, CDR2 YFSETQ. With 4 bases removed from V and 2 bases from J, the gap between germline ends came to 12 bases. CDR3 region: CASSLREGNTGELFF. CDR3 DNA sequence: TGCGCCAGCAGCCTCCGGGAAGGAAACACCGGGGAGCTGTTTTTT. Using reference TRBV5-1 and TRBJ2-2 for the parts outside the CDR3, the full variable domain is KAGVTQTPRYLIKTRGQQVTLSCSPISGHRSVSWYQQTPGQGLQFLFEYFSETQRNKGNFPGRFSGRQFSNSRSEMNVSTLELGDSALYLCASSLREGNTGELFFGEGSRLTVL.

The rearrangement links TRBV28 to TRBJ2-7, with D tentatively TRBD2 (5 bases). In germline, CDR1 is MDHEN, CDR2 SYDVKM. The V gene lost 7 bases and the J gene lost 0 bases, with 13 bases spanning the gap. The CDR3 is 14 amino acids. For the CDR3, the DNA is TGTGCCAGCATCCCCCCGGGGAGCTCCTACGAGCAGTACTTC. It is translated as CASIPPGSSYEQYF.

V and J are TRBV9 and TRBJ2-1; 9 nucleotides align to TRBD2. The CDR3 length is 19 residues. J lost 6 bases, V lost 0 bases, and 16 bases had no gene match. Looked up from germline, CDR1 is SGDLS and CDR2 is YYNGEE. The CDR3 DNA reads as TGTGCCAGCAGCGTAGAGCCAGCTAGCGGGGAGGGTCCGCGCAATGAGCAGTTCTTC. Translating gives CASSVEPASGEGPRNEQFF.

This clonotype occurred many times. V usage is TRBV12-3 or TRBV12-4 and J usage is TRBJ2-7; perhaps TRBD2 as D (6 bases). V lost 1 base, J lost 5 bases, and 21 bases lay in between. This CDR3 is 17 amino acids long. CDR3 region: CASSLVPGDPFFNEQYF. CDR3 in DNA: TGTGCCAGCAGTTTAGTTCCGGGAGACCCATTTTTCAACGAGCAGTACTTC.

This clonotype was found many times. The CDR3, as DNA: TGTGCCAGCAACGTAATGGGGTCAACGGGAAACACCATATATTTT. This translates into CASNVMGSTGNTIYF. This chain uses TRBV5-5 with TRBJ1-3; D is ambiguous. This CDR3 comprises 15 residues. CDR1 and CDR2 from the germline V gene are SGHKS and YYEKEE (reference sequence). V was pared by 6 bases and J by 4 bases, with 17 bases between.